Detailed here is one T cell receptor (beta chain). This entry comes from a study of long-term antiretroviral therapy in people with HIV. Survey-level immunoSEQ v3.0 assays were run. Only in-frame clones appear in the TCRdb table, and some are missing; sequencing was by immunoSEQ multiplex PCR. The sample consists of 34,000 or so clones, around 94% of them appearing once. Germline V lookup: CDR1 SGHDN, CDR2 FVKESK. This CDR3 region has 13 residues. V gave up 2 bases and J gave up 9 bases, with 13 bases separating them. Sequences were derived from unsorted PBMCs, sampled more than 5 years after starting antiretroviral therapy. V usage is TRBV14 and J usage is TRBJ1-2, with D maybe TRBD1 (5 bases). This TCR was sampled from a woman between 50 and 59 years old with HIV. CDR3 amino acids: CASSQNYDSSYTF. In DNA form, the CDR3 reads TGTGCCAGCAGCCAAAACTATGACAGTAGCTACACCTTC. The complete variable domain, with remaining parts taken from reference TRBV14 and TRBJ1-2, reads EAGVTQFPSHSVIEKGQTVTLRCDPISGHDNLYWYRRVMGKEIKFLLHFVKESKQDESGMPNNRFLAERTGGTYSTLKVQPAELEDSGVYFCASSQNYDSSYTFGSGTRLTVV.